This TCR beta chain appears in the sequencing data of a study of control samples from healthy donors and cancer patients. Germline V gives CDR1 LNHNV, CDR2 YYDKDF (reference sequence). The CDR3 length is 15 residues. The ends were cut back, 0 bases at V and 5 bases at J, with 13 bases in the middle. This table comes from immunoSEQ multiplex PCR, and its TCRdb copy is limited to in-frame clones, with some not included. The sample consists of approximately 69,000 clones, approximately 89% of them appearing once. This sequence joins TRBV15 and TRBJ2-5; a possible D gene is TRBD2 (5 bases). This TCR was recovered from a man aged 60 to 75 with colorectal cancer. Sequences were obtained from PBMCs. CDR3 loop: CATSRDRQPGETQYF. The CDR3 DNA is TGTGCCACCAGCAGAGATCGACAACCGGGGGAGACCCAGTACTTC.